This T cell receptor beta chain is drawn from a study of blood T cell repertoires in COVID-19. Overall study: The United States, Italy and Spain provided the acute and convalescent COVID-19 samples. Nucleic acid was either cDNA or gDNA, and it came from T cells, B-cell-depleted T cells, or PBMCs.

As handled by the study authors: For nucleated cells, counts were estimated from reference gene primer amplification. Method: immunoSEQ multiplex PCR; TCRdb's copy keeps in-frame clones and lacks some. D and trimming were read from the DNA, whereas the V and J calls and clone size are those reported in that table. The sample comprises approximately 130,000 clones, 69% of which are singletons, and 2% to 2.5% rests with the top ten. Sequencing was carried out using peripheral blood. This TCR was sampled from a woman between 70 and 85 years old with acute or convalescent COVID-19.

This chain's CDR3 is CASSMGQGPYGYTF. CDR3 nucleotide sequence: TGTGCCAGTAGTATGGGTCAGGGCCCGTATGGCTACACCTTC. This sequence joins TRBV19 and TRBJ1-2; a possible D gene is TRBD1 (5 bases). V gave up 3 bases and J gave up 5 bases, with 13 bases separating them. CDR1 is LNHDA, CDR2 SQIVND, per germline (reference sequence). The CDR3 spans 14 residues.